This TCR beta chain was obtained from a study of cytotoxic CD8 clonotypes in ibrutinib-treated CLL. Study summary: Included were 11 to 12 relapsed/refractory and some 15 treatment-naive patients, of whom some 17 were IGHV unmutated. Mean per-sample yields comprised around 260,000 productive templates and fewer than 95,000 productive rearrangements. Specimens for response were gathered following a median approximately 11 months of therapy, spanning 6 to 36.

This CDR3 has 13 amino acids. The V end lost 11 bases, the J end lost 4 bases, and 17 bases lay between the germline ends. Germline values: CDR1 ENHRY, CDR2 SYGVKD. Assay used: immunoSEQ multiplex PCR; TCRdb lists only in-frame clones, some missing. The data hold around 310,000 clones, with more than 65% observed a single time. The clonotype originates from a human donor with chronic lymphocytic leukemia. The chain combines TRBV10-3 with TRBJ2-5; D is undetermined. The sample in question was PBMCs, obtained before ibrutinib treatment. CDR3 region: CAAGWGNGETQYF. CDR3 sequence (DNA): TGTGCCGCCGGCTGGGGAAACGGAGAGACCCAGTACTTC.